A selection of T cell receptor beta chains follows, all from one sample in a study of blood T cell repertoires in COVID-19. Clones were read by immunoSEQ multiplex PCR, and TCRdb kept only the in-frame ones, dropping some. The profile shows approximately 70,000 clones, 80% to 90% of them singletons. Sequenced: peripheral blood. The receptor source for this set is a human donor in a cohort sampled during active COVID-19. CDR3s include the opening cysteine and the closing phenylalanine or tryptophan. The D gene is left open where the match is weak. The size field is filled for only some rows; it gives once, few, many or a size class.

J: TRBJ1-6; size: .; V: TRBV6-6; D: TRBD1; DNA: TGTGCCAGCAGGGCGACGGGACAGACTAATTCACCCCTCCACTTT; CDR3: CASRATGQTNSPLHF
J: TRBJ1-1; size: .; V: TRBV10-3; D: .; DNA: TGTGCCATCAGTGGGCACGAGAACACTGAAGCTTTCTTT; CDR3: CAISGHENTEAFF
J: TRBJ2-7; size: .; V: TRBV5-4; D: .; DNA: TGTGCCAGCAGCTTGGAGGGGACACCTACCTACGAGCAGTACTTC; CDR3: CASSLEGTPTYEQYF
J: TRBJ2-5; size: .; V: TRBV6-4; D: TRBD2; DNA: TGTGCCAGCAGAGCCGTGACTAGCGGGAGGGCCACAGAGACCCAGTACTTC; CDR3: CASRAVTSGRATETQYF
J: TRBJ2-3; size: .; V: TRBV3-1/TRBV3-2; D: TRBD2; DNA: TGTGCCAGCAGCCAAGGACTAGCGGGAGGGACAGATACGCAGTATTTT; CDR3: CASSQGLAGGTDTQYF
J: TRBJ2-2; size: .; V: TRBV9; D: .; DNA: TGTGCCAGCAGCGGCGACATTTCTGTTACCGGGGAGCTGTTTTTT; CDR3: CASSGDISVTGELFF
J: TRBJ2-1; size: .; V: TRBV5-1; D: TRBD2; DNA: TGCGCCAGCAGCACCGGGACTAGGGTTAACCACAATGAGCAGTTCTTC; CDR3: CASSTGTRVNHNEQFF
J: TRBJ2-7; size: .; V: TRBV27; D: TRBD2; DNA: TGTGCCAGCAGCCCGGGGGGGGCGTCCTACGAGCAGTACTTC; CDR3: CASSPGGASYEQYF
J: TRBJ2-1; size: .; V: TRBV11-3; D: TRBD2; DNA: TGTGCCAGCAGGGAGGGGGCTAGCGGGAGAGGGGAGCAGTTCTTC; CDR3: CASREGASGRGEQFF
J: TRBJ2-3; size: .; V: TRBV7-3; D: TRBD2; DNA: TGTGCCAGCAGCTCCTCGGGACTAGCGGGGGGCCCCTACCAGTATTTT; CDR3: CASSSSGLAGGPYQYF
J: TRBJ2-7; size: once; V: TRBV3-1/TRBV3-2; D: .; DNA: TGTGCCAGCAGCCTATTACAGGACCGTCAGTACTTC; CDR3: CASSLLQDRQYF
J: TRBJ1-2; size: .; V: TRBV5-6; D: .; DNA: TGTGCCAGCAGCTTACTGGAGTCGGGCTACACCTTC; CDR3: CASSLLESGYTF
J: TRBJ2-1; size: .; V: TRBV18; D: .; DNA: TGTGCCAGCTCCCAGAGAGCCGGGACACCCAACTACAATGAGCAGTTCTTC; CDR3: CASSQRAGTPNYNEQFF
J: TRBJ2-7; size: .; V: TRBV6-1; D: .; DNA: TGTGCCAGCAGTGACAGGGGCTCCGACTACGAGCAGTACTTC; CDR3: CASSDRGSDYEQYF
J: TRBJ2-2; size: .; V: TRBV7-2; D: .; DNA: TGTGCCAGCAGCTTCAACCAGGACACCGGGGAGCTGTTTTTT; CDR3: CASSFNQDTGELFF
J: TRBJ2-7; size: .; V: TRBV29-1; D: .; DNA: TGCAGCGTTGGGGGCAATGTCTACGAGCAGTACTTC; CDR3: CSVGGNVYEQYF
J: TRBJ1-6; size: .; V: TRBV5-4; D: .; DNA: TGTGCCAGCAGCTTGGACGGGAATTCACCCCTCCACTTT; CDR3: CASSLDGNSPLHF
J: TRBJ2-3; size: .; V: TRBV24-1; D: TRBD2; DNA: TGTGCCACCAGTGACACAACTAGCGGTCAGGTAGATACGCAGTATTTT; CDR3: CATSDTTSGQVDTQYF
J: TRBJ2-3; size: .; V: TRBV28; D: .; DNA: TGTGCCAGCAGTGGTCCGGGACTGACAGATACGCAGTATTTT; CDR3: CASSGPGLTDTQYF
J: TRBJ1-6; size: .; V: TRBV6-1; D: TRBD1; DNA: TGTGCCAGCAGTGAAATGGGACAGGCGGGGTCCTATAATTCACCCCTCCACTTT; CDR3: CASSEMGQAGSYNSPLHF
J: TRBJ1-1; size: .; V: TRBV6-5; D: TRBD1; DNA: TGTGCCAGCAGTAGACAGGGGGCGAACACTGAAGCTTTCTTT; CDR3: CASSRQGANTEAFF
J: TRBJ2-7; size: .; V: TRBV5-1; D: TRBD1; DNA: TGCGCCAGCAGCTTGGATACCACAGGGGGCGAGCAGTACTTC; CDR3: CASSLDTTGGEQYF
J: TRBJ1-1; size: once; V: TRBV12-3/TRBV12-4; D: .; DNA: TGTGCCAGCAGCGTGGGACAGAACACTGAAGCTTTCTTT; CDR3: CASSVGQNTEAFF
J: TRBJ1-1; size: .; V: TRBV2; D: TRBD1; DNA: TGTGCCAGTCCACAGGGGACGGATGAAGCTTTCTTT; CDR3: CASPQGTDEAFF
J: TRBJ2-5; size: .; V: TRBV4-1; D: TRBD2; DNA: TGCGCCAGCAGCCAAGCCCAGCGGGGGTACGAGACCCAGTACTTC; CDR3: CASSQAQRGYETQYF
J: TRBJ1-3; size: once; V: TRBV5-8; D: .; DNA: TGTGCCAGCAGAGCGGGACGCTTTATCTCTGGAAACACCATATATTTT; CDR3: CASRAGRFISGNTIYF
J: TRBJ1-4; size: .; V: TRBV10-3; D: TRBD1; DNA: TGTGCCATCAGTGACTTCCCAGCGGGACAGGGGCCGGACGGTTTGTTTTTT; CDR3: CAISDFPAGQGPDGLFF
J: TRBJ2-1; size: .; V: TRBV19; D: .; DNA: TGTGCCAGTAAATCTAGCGCGGAGAATGAGCAGTTCTTC; CDR3: CASKSSAENEQFF
J: TRBJ2-3; size: .; V: TRBV3-1/TRBV3-2; D: .; DNA: TGTGCCAGTAGCCCGGGACACAAACTCACAGATACGCAGTATTTT; CDR3: CASSPGHKLTDTQYF
J: TRBJ1-4; size: .; V: TRBV6-6; D: TRBD1; DNA: TGTGCCAGCGGAGCCTCGACAGGGAAAGGTGAAAAACTGTTTTTT; CDR3: CASGASTGKGEKLFF
J: TRBJ1-2; size: .; V: TRBV4-1; D: TRBD1; DNA: TGCGCCAGCAGCCCTTCGAGGGACAGCGATAATAACTATGGCTACACCTTC; CDR3: CASSPSRDSDNNYGYTF
J: TRBJ2-7; size: .; V: TRBV10-1; D: .; DNA: TGCGCCAGCAGTGAGTGCTTGCAGGTCTCCTACGAGCAGTACTTC; CDR3: CASSECLQVSYEQYF
J: TRBJ2-3; size: .; V: TRBV19; D: .; DNA: TGTGCCAGTAGTATTAGGGGTCTGGATACAGATACGCAGTATTTT; CDR3: CASSIRGLDTDTQYF
J: TRBJ2-5; size: .; V: TRBV6-5; D: TRBD1; DNA: TGTGCCAGCAGTTTGTCAGGGGGCCTGAAGACCCAGTACTTC; CDR3: CASSLSGGLKTQYF
J: TRBJ2-7; size: .; V: TRBV4-1; D: TRBD2; DNA: TGCGCCAGCAGCCAAGATCGCGGGGGCTACGAGCAGTACTTC; CDR3: CASSQDRGGYEQYF
J: TRBJ2-3; size: once; V: TRBV19; D: .; DNA: TGTGCCACCCGGGACTTTGCAGATACGCAGTATTTT; CDR3: CATRDFADTQYF
J: TRBJ2-7; size: .; V: TRBV5-6; D: .; DNA: TGTGCCAGCAGCCGGCTCGGGTCTACCTACGAGCAGTACTTC; CDR3: CASSRLGSTYEQYF
J: TRBJ2-1; size: .; V: TRBV7-6; D: TRBD2; DNA: TGTGCCAGCAGCGCAAGGGGACTAGCGGGAGGGTCCTCCTACAATGAGCAGTTCTTC; CDR3: CASSARGLAGGSSYNEQFF
J: TRBJ2-7; size: .; V: TRBV5-6; D: .; DNA: TGTGCCAGCAGCTTGTCCCCTACAGGGTTGGACGAGCAGTACTTC; CDR3: CASSLSPTGLDEQYF
J: TRBJ1-4; size: .; V: TRBV27; D: .; DNA: TGTGCCAGCAGCCAGAGGGCAGCAGAAAATGAAAAACTGTTTTTT; CDR3: CASSQRAAENEKLFF
J: TRBJ2-3; size: .; V: TRBV5-8; D: TRBD1; DNA: TGTGCCAGCAGTTCCGGGACAGGAACTAGCACAGATACGCAGTATTTT; CDR3: CASSSGTGTSTDTQYF
J: TRBJ2-1; size: .; V: TRBV28; D: TRBD2; DNA: TGTGCCAGCAGTCCGGGACTAGCGGGAGGGAATGAGCAGTTCTTC; CDR3: CASSPGLAGGNEQFF
J: TRBJ2-2; size: .; V: TRBV6-1; D: TRBD2; DNA: TGTGCCAGCAGTGAAACGAACGGGGGACTAGGGGAGCTGTTTTTT; CDR3: CASSETNGGLGELFF
J: TRBJ2-3; size: .; V: TRBV30; D: .; DNA: TGTGCCTGGAGGGAGGGGGACTACCCCACAGATACGCAGTATTTT; CDR3: CAWREGDYPTDTQYF
J: TRBJ1-2; size: .; V: TRBV24-1; D: TRBD1; DNA: TGTGCCACCAGTGATACTCCGGGACAGGGCAGCTACACCTTC; CDR3: CATSDTPGQGSYTF
J: TRBJ1-2; size: once; V: TRBV7-2; D: .; DNA: TGTGCCAGCAGCCAAACAAGCGTCTCCTATGGCTACACCTTC; CDR3: CASSQTSVSYGYTF
J: TRBJ2-7; size: .; V: TRBV11-2; D: .; DNA: TGTGCCAGCAGCCCGCTAGCTAACGAGCAGTACTTC; CDR3: CASSPLANEQYF
J: TRBJ1-2; size: .; V: TRBV6-2/TRBV6-3; D: TRBD1; DNA: TGTGCCAGCAGTTATTCGACAGGGAGACCTAACTATGGCTACACCTTC; CDR3: CASSYSTGRPNYGYTF
J: TRBJ1-3; size: .; V: TRBV6-5; D: .; DNA: TGTGCCAGCAGTTACTCGGGGCAAACTGGAAACACCATATATTTT; CDR3: CASSYSGQTGNTIYF
J: TRBJ1-2; size: once; V: TRBV12-2; D: .; DNA: TGTGCAAGTCGCGGTAGGTGGACCGGGACAGGGGGCGTAGAGTATTCTGACTATGGCTACACCTTC; CDR3: CASRGRWTGTGGVEYSDYGYTF
J: TRBJ2-7; size: .; V: TRBV6-2/TRBV6-3; D: .; DNA: TGTGCCAGCAGTTACCGAGTCTACGAGCAGTACTTC; CDR3: CASSYRVYEQYF